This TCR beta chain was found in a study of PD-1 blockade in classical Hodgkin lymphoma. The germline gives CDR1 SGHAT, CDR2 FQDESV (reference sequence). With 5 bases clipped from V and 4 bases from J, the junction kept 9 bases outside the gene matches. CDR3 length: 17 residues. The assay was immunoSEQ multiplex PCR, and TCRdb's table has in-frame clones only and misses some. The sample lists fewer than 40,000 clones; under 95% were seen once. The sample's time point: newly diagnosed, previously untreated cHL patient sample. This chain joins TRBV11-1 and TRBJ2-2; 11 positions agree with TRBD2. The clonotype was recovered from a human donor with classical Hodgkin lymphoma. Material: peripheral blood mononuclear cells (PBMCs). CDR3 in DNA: TGTGCCAGCAGCCCAGGAAGGACTAGCGGGTCCACCGGGGAGCTGTTTTTT. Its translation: CASSPGRTSGSTGELFF.